The sequence of this TCR beta chain was determined in a study of CD8+ T cells in alopecia areata. Treatment in this sample: oral pan-JAK inhibitor, 5-10 mg twice daily. TCR sequencing used cDNA made by reverse transcription of extracted RNA. Libraries were prepared by immunoSEQ multiplex PCR; TCRdb keeps only in-frame clonotypes and omits some of them. The data contain roughly 140,000 clones, 65% to 90% of them seen just once; the ten biggest clones take up roughly 25%. The V gene lost 2 bases and the J gene lost 6 bases, with 5 bases spanning the gap. This CDR3 has 11 amino acids. Germline V gene data show CDR1 as MNHNY and CDR2 as SVGAGI (reference sequence).

The chain uses TRBV6-6 and TRBJ2-7; a possible D gene is TRBD2 (5 bases). The sequence was obtained from a human donor with alopecia areata. Source: CD8+ T cells sorted from blood, taken at week 4, from a patient treated with tofacitinib. In nucleotides, the CDR3 is TGTGCCAGCAGTTACGGGAGCGAGCAGTACTTC. Translated, it gives CASSYGSEQYF.